The clone carrying this TCR beta chain was seen at least ten times. Described time point: newly diagnosed GD, antithyroid drugs for less than 3 months. From RNA extracted from PBMCs, the TCR library was made. These data come from a study of regulatory T cells in long-lasting Graves disease. Construction of the TCR beta libraries employed iRepertoire HTBI primers in conjunction with Arm-PCR of CDR3 regions. MiXCR, run by TCRdb on the multiplex PCR reads, gives a single entry per CDR3 protein. This sample has some 410,000 distinct CDR3 sequences, with around 17% found just once. The CDR3 length is 15 residues. V lost 0 bases, J lost 1 base, and 7 bases lay in between. The germline V gene has CDR1 DFQATT and CDR2 SNEGSKA (reference sequence). In addition, the sample was reused for a study of T cells in Graves' hyperthyroidism and ophthalmopathy.

This chain links TRBV20-1 with TRBJ2-6; the D is unclear. The sequences come from peripheral blood mononuclear cells (PBMCs), collected at new diagnosis, from a patient treated with antithyroid drugs. The origin of this receptor is a woman in her thirties with Graves disease. The CDR3 protein is CSARDTKSGANVLTF. For the CDR3, the DNA is TGCAGTGCTAGAGACACGAAGTCTGGGGCCAACGTCCTGACTTTC.